This T cell receptor beta chain stems from a study of blood T cell repertoires in COVID-19. Study-wide background: Sources were T cells, B-cell-depleted T cells, or PBMCs; the material itself was cDNA or gDNA.

In the authors' methods: Cell counts per sample came from amplifying reference gene primers. Produced via immunoSEQ multiplex PCR; TCRdb's table is partial and in-frame only. V, J and clone size were drawn from that table, and D and trimming were deduced from the DNA. Counted here are about 200,000 clones, around four fifths occurring once; the ten biggest clones make up 12%. Self-reported history from a screening survey and questionnaire set each donor's cohort. V gave up 3 bases and J gave up 5 bases, with 7 bases separating them. CDR1 DFQATT and CDR2 SNEGSKA come from the germline V gene (reference sequence). This CDR3 spans 11 amino acids.

The chain carries TRBV20-1 and TRBJ1-1; no clear D gene. Sequenced sample: PBMCs or T cells enriched from blood (not recorded which). This clonotype was sampled from a man in his forties who had recovered from COVID-19. The CDR3 DNA reads TGCAGTGCTAGGTCCCTTACTGAAGCTTTCTTT. It yields the protein CSARSLTEAFF.